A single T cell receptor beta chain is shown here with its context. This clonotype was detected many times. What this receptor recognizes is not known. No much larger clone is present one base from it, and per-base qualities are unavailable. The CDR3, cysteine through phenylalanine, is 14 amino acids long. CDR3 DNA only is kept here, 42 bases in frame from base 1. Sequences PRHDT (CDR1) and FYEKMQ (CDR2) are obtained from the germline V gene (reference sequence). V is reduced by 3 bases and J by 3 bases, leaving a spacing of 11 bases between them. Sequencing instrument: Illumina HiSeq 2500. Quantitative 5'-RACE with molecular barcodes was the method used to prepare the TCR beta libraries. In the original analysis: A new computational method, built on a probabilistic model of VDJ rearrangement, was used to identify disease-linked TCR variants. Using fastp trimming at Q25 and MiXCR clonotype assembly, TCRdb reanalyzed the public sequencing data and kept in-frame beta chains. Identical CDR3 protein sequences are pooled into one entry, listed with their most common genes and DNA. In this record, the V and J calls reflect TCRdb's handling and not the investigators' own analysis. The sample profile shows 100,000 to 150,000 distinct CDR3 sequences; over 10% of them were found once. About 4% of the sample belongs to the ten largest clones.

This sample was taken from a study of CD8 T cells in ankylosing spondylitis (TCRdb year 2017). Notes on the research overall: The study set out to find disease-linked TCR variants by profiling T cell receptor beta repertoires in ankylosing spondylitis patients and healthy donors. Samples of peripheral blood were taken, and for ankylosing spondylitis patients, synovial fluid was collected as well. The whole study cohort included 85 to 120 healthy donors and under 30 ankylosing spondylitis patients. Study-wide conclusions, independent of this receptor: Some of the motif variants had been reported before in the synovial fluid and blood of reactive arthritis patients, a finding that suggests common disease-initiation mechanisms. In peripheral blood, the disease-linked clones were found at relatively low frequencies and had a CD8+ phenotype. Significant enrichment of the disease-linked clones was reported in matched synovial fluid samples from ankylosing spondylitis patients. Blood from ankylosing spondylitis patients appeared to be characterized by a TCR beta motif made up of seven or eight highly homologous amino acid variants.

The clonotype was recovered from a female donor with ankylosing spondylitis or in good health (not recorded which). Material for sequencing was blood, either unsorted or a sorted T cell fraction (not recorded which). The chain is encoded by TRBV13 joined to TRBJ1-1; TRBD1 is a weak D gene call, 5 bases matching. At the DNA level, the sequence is TGTGCCAGCAGCTTGGGGGGGGTCTACACTGAAGCTTTCTTT. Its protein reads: CASSLGGVYTEAFF.